These 29 T cell receptor beta chains originate from one sample sequenced in a study of blood T cell repertoires in COVID-19. Only in-frame clones appear in the TCRdb table, and some are missing; sequencing was by immunoSEQ multiplex PCR. The sample comprises over 200,000 clones, 88% of which are singletons, and around 2.8% rests with the top ten. Sequencing input: peripheral blood. The receptors were sampled from an older woman with acute or convalescent COVID-19.

V gene TRBV3-1 (or the pseudogene TRBV3-2) combines with J gene TRBJ2-1; 12 bases are a match to TRBD2. V trimming: 4 bases; J trimming: 0 bases; junction bases outside the gene matches: 4. The CDR3 sequence is 17 residues long. Germline values: CDR1 LGHDT, CDR2 YNNKEL (reference sequence). DNA of the CDR3: TGTGCCAGCAGCCCACTAGCGGGGGGCTCCTCCTACAATGAGCAGTTCTTC. Protein sequence: CASSPLAGGSSYNEQFF.

The chain employs TRBV4-3 and TRBJ2-7, with TRBD1 matching over 9 bases. CDR3 length equals 16 residues. Germline lookup yields CDR1 LGHNA and CDR2 YSLEER. J gave up 3 bases and V 2 bases, and 8 bases lay outside the gene matches. The CDR3 spells CASSQSTGQGGYEQYF. The CDR3 DNA reads TGCGCCAGCAGCCAATCAACGGGACAGGGCGGCTACGAGCAGTACTTC.

V usage is TRBV7-2 and J usage is TRBJ1-4; 8 bases map to TRBD1. The CDR3 consists of 14 residues. Unmatched junction bases numbered 2, after V lost 3 bases and J lost 5 bases. Germline CDR1 is SGHTA and CDR2 is FQGNSA. This chain's CDR3 is CASSLNRGNEKLFF. Written as DNA, the CDR3 is TGTGCCAGCAGCTTGAACAGGGGGAATGAAAAACTGTTTTTT. The full variable domain, its missing parts supplied by reference TRBV7-2 and TRBJ1-4, is GAGVSQSPSNKVTEKGKDVELRCDPISGHTALYWYRQSLGQGLEFLIYFQGNSAPDKSGLPSDRFSAERTGGSVSTLTIQRTQQEDSAVYLCASSLNRGNEKLFFGSGTQLSVL.

The J gene is TRBJ1-2, the V gene TRBV27; 8 positions match TRBD1. The CDR3 covers 16 residues. Trimming took 0 bases from V and 5 from J; bases not matched to a gene: 8. Germline loops: CDR1 MNHEY, CDR2 SMNVEV (reference sequence). The DNA for the CDR3 is TGTGCCAGCAGTTTATCGGCCACAGGGGGGGGATATGGCTACACCTTC. Its translation: CASSLSATGGGYGYTF.

CDR3 coding DNA: TGTGCCACCAGTGACCCTTCAGGAACAGATTATGGCTACACCTTC. It yields the protein CATSDPSGTDYGYTF. The chain employs TRBV24-1 and TRBJ1-2; D not certain. The CDR3 runs 15 residues. V shed 4 bases and J shed 5 bases, with 16 bases lying between them. Germline values: CDR1 KGHDR, CDR2 SFDVKD.

This rearrangement joins TRBV5-1 to TRBJ1-1; TRBD1 is a possible D gene (5 bases). This CDR3 has 14 amino acids. Looked up from germline, CDR1 is SGHRS and CDR2 is YFSETQ. With 4 bases removed from V and 1 base from J, the gap between germline ends came to 11 bases. CDR3 bases: TGCGCCAGCAGCCAACGACAGACGAACACTGAAGCTTTCTTT. It encodes CASSQRQTNTEAFF. The full variable domain, completed using reference TRBV5-1 and TRBJ1-1, is KAGVTQTPRYLIKTRGQQVTLSCSPISGHRSVSWYQQTPGQGLQFLFEYFSETQRNKGNFPGRFSGRQFSNSRSEMNVSTLELGDSALYLCASSQRQTNTEAFFGQGTRLTVV.

As regards this clone: One end of the junction varies from germline; a read error may be responsible. The chain employs TRBV27 and TRBJ2-4; D is perhaps TRBD2 (6 bases). Germline-derived CDR1 and CDR2 are MNHEY and SMNVEV (reference sequence). This CDR3 has 14 residues. CDR3 protein: CASSFRGTKNIQYF. In nucleotides, the CDR3 is TGTGCCAGCAGTTTTCGGGGGACCAAGAACATTCAGTACTTC.

V gene TRBV10-2 combines with J gene TRBJ1-1, with D perhaps TRBD1 (6 bases). Germline V gene data show CDR1 as WSHSY and CDR2 as SAAADI. Trimming cost V 4 bases and J 5 bases, with 11 bases left between them. The CDR3 covers 13 residues. The CDR3 loop is CASSVQGGTEAFF. CDR3 DNA: TGCGCCAGCAGTGTACAGGGTGGGACTGAAGCTTTCTTT.

The chain links TRBV28 to TRBJ1-5; the D gene is possibly TRBD1 (5 bases). The CDR3 sequence is 17 residues long. Germline loops: CDR1 MDHEN, CDR2 SYDVKM. Trimming pared 4 bases from V and 4 bases from J, leaving 20 bases between. CDR3 coding DNA: TGTGCCAGCAGTTCCGACCTCCGGACACTTATTAATCAGCCCCAGCATTTT. Encoded protein: CASSSDLRTLINQPQHF. Drawing the rest from reference TRBV28 and TRBJ1-5, the complete variable domain is DVKVTQSSRYLVKRTGEKVFLECVQDMDHENMFWYRQDPGLGLRLIYFSYDVKMKEKGDIPEGYSVSREKKERFSLILESASTNQTSMYLCASSSDLRTLINQPQHFGDGTRLSIL.

The V and J genes are TRBV30 and TRBJ1-4; D gene unclear. Germline loops: CDR1 GTSNPN, CDR2 SVGIG (reference sequence). Trimming removed 1 base from V and 5 bases from J, with 8 bases in between. The CDR3 covers 13 residues. CDR3 sequence reads: CAWSAQLNEKLFF. The CDR3 DNA reads TGTGCCTGGAGTGCACAGTTAAATGAAAAACTGTTTTTT.

The rearrangement links TRBV24-1 to TRBJ2-1; D perhaps matches TRBD2 (6 bases). The CDR3 runs 16 residues. V shed 3 bases and J shed 6 bases, with 17 bases lying between them. From germline, CDR1 is KGHDR and CDR2 SFDVKD. In DNA form, the CDR3 reads TGTGCCACCAGTGATCCCGGGGGACGCGTATTCAATGAGCAGTTCTTC. This sequence encodes CATSDPGGRVFNEQFF.

This chain links TRBV2 with TRBJ2-1; 7 bases align to TRBD1. The CDR3 runs 15 residues. Germline assignment: CDR1 SNHLY and CDR2 FYNNEI. Trimming took 1 base from V and 2 from J; bases not matched to a gene: 2. The CDR3 spells CASSEEGAPYNEQFF. CDR3 nucleotide sequence: TGTGCCAGCAGTGAAGAGGGGGCCCCCTACAATGAGCAGTTCTTC.

This clone has more than one count but fewer than ten. The J gene is TRBJ1-2, the V gene TRBV14, with a tentative D call TRBD1 (6 bases). The CDR3 length is 11 residues. The V end lost 1 base, the J end lost 11 bases, and 8 bases lay between the germline ends. Germline CDR1 SGHDN, CDR2 FVKESK. This CDR3 reads CASSQGGRYTF. The CDR3 DNA follows: TGTGCCAGCAGCCAAGGGGGGCGGTACACCTTC.

This clone has more than one count but fewer than ten. The V gene is TRBV5-6, the J gene TRBJ1-6; D uncertain. V lost 4 bases to trimming and J lost 7 bases, with 12 bases between them. Germline V gene data show CDR1 as SGHDT and CDR2 as YYEEEE. The CDR3 totals 14 residues. For the CDR3, the DNA is TGTGCCAGCAGCCAACGGGTTTCAAATTCACCCCTCCACTTT. Translating it yields CASSQRVSNSPLHF.

This chain uses TRBV11-2 with TRBJ1-1; no definite D call. The V gene's germline CDR1 is SGHAT and CDR2 FQNNGV. The germline V and J ends were trimmed by 1 base and 3 bases, with 6 bases remaining between them. This CDR3 spans 13 amino acids. CDR3 DNA sequence: TGTGCCAGCAGCTTAGCTTCGTACACTGAAGCTTTCTTT. It yields the protein CASSLASYTEAFF.

The J gene is TRBJ1-5, the V gene TRBV4-2; 8 nucleotides line up with TRBD1. Germline CDR1 reads LGHNA; CDR2 reads YNFKEQ. The CDR3 runs 14 residues. The J segment lost 5 bases and the V segment lost 1 base, leaving 1 base of the junction unmatched. CDR3 sequence (DNA): TGTGCCAGCAGCCAAGGACAGGGGTATCAGCCCCAGCATTTT. It is translated as CASSQGQGYQPQHF.

This clone has just a few counts. This same CDR3 is encoded by further DNA sequences in the sample. The J gene is TRBJ1-5, the V gene TRBV19; unclear D gene. Per germline, CDR1 LNHDA and CDR2 SQIVND (reference sequence). V lost 2 bases to trimming and J lost 4 bases, with 9 bases between them. The CDR3 totals 14 residues. The CDR3 sequence is CASSITGGNQPQHF. CDR3 DNA sequence: TGTGCCAGTAGTATAACGGGAGGGAATCAGCCCCAGCATTTT.

V is TRBV25-1 and J is TRBJ1-5, with a weak D call TRBD1 (6 bases). Germline-derived CDR1 and CDR2 are MGHDK and SYGVNS. Trimming removed 6 bases at V and 4 bases at J, with 7 bases between. The CDR3 loop spans 12 amino acids. Written as DNA, the CDR3 is TGTGCCAGCAGAGGGGGAAATCAGCCCCAGCATTTT. Translating gives CASRGGNQPQHF.

The chain combines TRBV6-6 with TRBJ1-2, with a tentative D call TRBD1 (5 bases). The V gene's germline CDR1 is MNHNY and CDR2 SVGAGI (reference sequence). The V gene lost 6 bases and the J gene lost 0 bases, with 14 bases spanning the gap. The length of the CDR3 is 15 residues. The CDR3 DNA is TGTGCCAGCAGGCAGGGCCTCCCCGCTAACTATGGCTACACCTTC. Its translation: CASRQGLPANYGYTF.

As to this clone: At the DNA level, this CDR3 is encoded by other sequences in the same sample as well. The gene calls are TRBV20-1 and TRBJ2-7; D is perhaps TRBD1 (5 bases). Trimming left V 4 bases short and J 2 bases short, with 6 bases between. Looked up from germline, CDR1 is DFQATT and CDR2 is SNEGSKA (reference sequence). The CDR3 has 11 amino acids. The chain's CDR3 is CSATGPYEQYF. Written as DNA, the CDR3 is TGCAGTGCTACAGGGCCCTACGAGCAGTACTTC.

This rearrangement joins TRBV6-4 to TRBJ2-6; weak D call: TRBD1 (5 bases). V lost 0 bases, J lost 2 bases, and 5 bases lay in between. The germline V gene has CDR1 MRHNA and CDR2 SNTAGT. The CDR3 consists of 15 residues. This CDR3 is CASSDSGAGANVLTF. CDR3 sequence (DNA): TGTGCCAGCAGTGACTCAGGGGCTGGGGCCAACGTCCTGACTTTC.

V and J are TRBV19 and TRBJ1-6; D is perhaps TRBD1 (6 bases). In germline, CDR1 is LNHDA, CDR2 SQIVND (reference sequence). Deletions cut 4 bases from V and 5 bases from J, with 9 bases between. CDR3 length equals 14 residues. CDR3 coding DNA: TGTGCCAGTAGTACCTGGACAGATAATTCACCCCTCCACTTT. Its translation: CASSTWTDNSPLHF.

This chain joins TRBV19 and TRBJ1-6; 8 nucleotides align to TRBD1. The CDR3 has 15 residues. After removal of 5 bases from V and 10 bases from J, the junction contained 10 bases not matched to a gene. The V gene's germline CDR1 is LNHDA and CDR2 SQIVND (reference sequence). CDR3 in DNA: TGTGCCAGTAGTTCACGACAGGGGAACAACTCACCCCTCCACTTT. This codes for CASSSRQGNNSPLHF.

The chain uses TRBV9 and TRBJ1-5; D gene unclear. Germline values: CDR1 SGDLS, CDR2 YYNGEE. V lost 2 bases to trimming and J lost 2 bases, with 8 bases between them. The CDR3 loop spans 14 amino acids. The CDR3 coding sequence is TGTGCCAGCAGCGTGGGCAGCCGCAATCAGCCCCAGCATTTT. Translation gives CASSVGSRNQPQHF.

J is TRBJ1-1 and V is TRBV3-1 (or the pseudogene TRBV3-2), with D unclear. The CDR3 is 15 amino acids. Germline-derived CDR1 and CDR2 are LGHDT and YNNKEL (reference sequence). Trimming cost V 0 bases and J 6 bases, with 14 bases left between them. The CDR3 loop reads CASSQEHTQVAEAFF. CDR3 DNA sequence: TGTGCCAGCAGCCAAGAACACACCCAGGTGGCTGAAGCTTTCTTT.

The chain joins TRBV24-1 to TRBJ2-5; 8 nucleotides line up with TRBD2. The germline V gene encodes CDR1 KGHDR and CDR2 SFDVKD. CDR3 length: 13 amino acids. V trimming: 6 bases; J trimming: 2 bases; junction bases outside the gene matches: 1. DNA for the CDR3: TGTGCCACCAGTCGCGGGGGGCAAGAGACCCAGTACTTC. It codes for CATSRGGQETQYF.

The J gene is TRBJ1-1, the V gene TRBV3-1 (or the pseudogene TRBV3-2); no clear D. This CDR3 has 15 amino acids. Germline-derived CDR1 and CDR2 are LGHDT and YNNKEL (reference sequence). V gave up 4 bases and J gave up 6 bases, with 18 bases separating them. The CDR3 coding sequence is TGTGCCAGCAGCCTCAACACGGGGTTAAACGCTGAAGCTTTCTTT. Translating it yields CASSLNTGLNAEAFF.

The chain carries TRBV6-5 and TRBJ1-4, with 8 bases identical to TRBD1. The V gene's germline CDR1 is MNHEY and CDR2 SVGAGI. This CDR3 spans 15 amino acids. The junction had 10 bases not matched to a gene; V was cut back by 8 bases and J by 5 bases. The CDR3 nucleotides read TGTGCCAGCGGAGGACAGGGAGGCTTCAATGAAAAACTGTTTTTT. Its translation is CASGGQGGFNEKLFF.

The chain combines TRBV20-1 with TRBJ2-1; D is ambiguous. Germline CDR1 and CDR2: DFQATT and SNEGSKA (reference sequence). The V gene lost 4 bases and the J gene lost 3 bases, with 4 bases spanning the gap. This CDR3 is built from 11 residues. The CDR3 sequence is CSATYYNEQFF. CDR3 coding DNA: TGCAGTGCTACCTACTACAATGAGCAGTTCTTC.